The text below deals with one TCR beta chain. What this receptor recognizes is not known. There are no base qualities to consult, and no much larger clone falls within one base. The germline V gene (reference sequence) supplies CDR1 DFQATT and CDR2 SNEGSKA. Measured from the cysteine to the phenylalanine, the CDR3 is 14 residues long. Left in the record is the CDR3 DNA by itself, 42 bases read in frame from the first base. The trim is 3 bases for V and 1 base for J, with a gap of 12 bases between the germline ends. The data were taken from a study of T-cell reconstitution after alpha-beta-depleted transplantation in children (dated by TCRdb to 2016 to 2017). Regarding the research as a whole: Using TCR repertoire profiling, the study followed T-cell immune reconstitution in a quantitative way in children after TCRalphabeta/CD19-depleted allogeneic hematopoietic cell transplantation. Study-level results and caveats: The frequencies of hyperexpanded clones fell over the following months, and after one year, T-cell counts and TCRbeta diversity were mostly attributed to newly produced T cells. The apparently early recovery of alphabetaT-cell counts about two months after transplant reportedly depended on only several hundred rapidly expanded clones that came from non-depleted graft cells. In some patients, high TCRbeta diversity at day 60 was attributed to recipient T cells and intrathymic progenitors that had survived conditioning.

The receptor library was made with PCR. The data were produced on an Illumina HiSeq 2500. TCR libraries were prepared with molecular barcoding, using unique molecular identifiers to normalize TCRbeta repertoire quantification. TCRdb's own reprocessing of the public reads used fastp at Q25 and MiXCR and kept productive beta chains. Every CDR3 protein is listed once, alongside the most common genes and DNA of its rows. For this sample there are about 980,000 distinct CDR3 sequences; under 30% appear just once. Clones ranked in the top ten supply roughly 28% of the sample. The sample's treatment or condition label is to be understood as: allogeneic hematopoietic cell transplantation with graft depleted of TCRalphabeta T cells and CD19 B cells. The children who served as transplant recipients had been given grafts of TCRalphabeta/CD19-depleted allogeneic hematopoietic cells.

This sequence originates from a boy in the first two years of life who had a stem cell transplant for SCID, so the T cells may come from the graft donor. The sample in question was PBMCs, mostly from graft donor cells, obtained 360 days after TCRalphabeta/CD19-depleted stem cell transplant. This chain is built from TRBV20-1 and TRBJ1-1; no confident D gene assignment can be made. The encoded CDR3 is CSARARETNTEAFF. The sequence in DNA is TGCAGTGCTAGGGCCCGTGAGACGAACACTGAAGCTTTCTTT.